One and the same sample provided the 26 T cell receptor beta chains below, sequenced in a study of response to subunit inactivated influenza vaccine. TCRdb re-analysed the RT-PCR reads in MiXCR, keeping a single row per CDR3 protein. The sample lists hundreds of thousands of distinct CDR3 sequences, 15% to 19% seen once, with about 9.9% in the top ten. The sequencing used PBMCs from blood, collected 12 days after vaccination. These receptor sequences come from a man aged 50 or older who received an inactivated influenza vaccine.

V usage is TRBV7-9 and J usage is TRBJ1-1; 7 bases map to TRBD1. V shed 3 bases and J 5 bases; nucleotides not matched to a gene: 12. Germline lookup yields CDR1 SEHNR and CDR2 FQNEAQ (reference sequence). The CDR3 extends over 16 amino acids. The CDR3 bases are TGTGCCAGCAGCTTCCTGCCTGTTGGGACAGCAACTGAAGCTTTCTTT. It encodes CASSFLPVGTATEAFF.

This clonotype was counted a few times. This chain uses TRBV7-2 with TRBJ2-3; the D gene is possibly TRBD1 (6 bases). The CDR3 loop spans 15 amino acids. V gave up 1 base and J gave up 0 bases, with 8 bases separating them. Germline lookup yields CDR1 SGHTA and CDR2 FQGNSA. The CDR3 DNA reads TGTGCCAGCAGCTTAGTCCAGGGGAGCACAGATACGCAGTATTTT. Protein sequence: CASSLVQGSTDTQYF. The whole variable domain, filled in from reference TRBV7-2 and TRBJ2-3, reads GAGVSQSPSNKVTEKGKDVELRCDPISGHTALYWYRQSLGQGLEFLIYFQGNSAPDKSGLPSDRFSAERTGGSVSTLTIQRTQQEDSAVYLCASSLVQGSTDTQYFGPGTRLTVL.

This clonotype has just a few counts. One base away lies a much larger clone, so this may be a sequencing read error. This rearrangement joins TRBV5-1 to TRBJ2-7; perhaps TRBD2 as D (6 bases). Germline CDR1 and CDR2: SGHRS and YFSETQ. Trimming removed 2 bases from V and 5 bases from J, with 8 bases in between. This CDR3 has 12 residues. CDR3 protein: CASSFGGDEQYF. The CDR3 bases are TGCGCCAGCAGCTTCGGGGGAGACGAGCAGTACTTC.

Comment on this clonotype: Germline and junction disagree at one end, which may indicate a read error. This chain joins TRBV28 and TRBJ1-2; no clear D gene. CDR3 length: 13 residues. Germline V lookup: CDR1 MDHEN, CDR2 SYDVKM. Here the CDR3 DNA reads TGTGCCAGCAGTTTAGCCCCTAAATATGGCTACACCTTC. Encoded protein: CASSLAPKYGYTF.

There are a few counts of this clonotype. The chain joins TRBV28 to TRBJ2-2; D gene ambiguous. With 4 bases removed from V and 0 bases from J, the gap between germline ends came to 9 bases. The germline gives CDR1 MDHEN, CDR2 SYDVKM. The length of the CDR3 is 15 residues. The CDR3 spells CASSSDVSNTGELFF. CDR3 nucleotide sequence: TGTGCCAGCAGTTCGGACGTCTCGAACACCGGGGAGCTGTTTTTT.

This rearrangement joins TRBV5-6 to TRBJ1-5, with a possible D match to TRBD1 (5 bases). Trimming left V 6 bases short and J 6 bases short, with 10 bases between. CDR3 length equals 12 residues. Germline V gives CDR1 SGHDT, CDR2 YYEEEE. The CDR3 loop reads CASNTGGQPQHF. The CDR3 DNA follows: TGTGCCAGCAACACGGGGGGTCAGCCCCAGCATTTT. Based on the CDR3 plus reference TRBV5-6 and TRBJ1-5, the full variable domain is DAGVTQSPTHLIKTRGQQVTLRCSPKSGHDTVSWYQQALGQGPQFIFQYYEEEERQRGNFPDRFSGHQFPNYSSELNVNALLLGDSALYLCASNTGGQPQHFGDGTRLSIL.

The CDR3 spells CATSRDLRGTAETQYF. Written as DNA, the CDR3 is TGTGCCACCAGCAGAGACCTCCGGGGAACCGCAGAGACCCAGTACTTC. The chain links TRBV15 to TRBJ2-5; TRBD2 might be the D (5 bases). This CDR3 is built from 16 residues. The germline V gene encodes CDR1 LNHNV and CDR2 YYDKDF (reference sequence). V lost 0 bases and J lost 4, with 15 bases in between.

In this sample, this clonotype turned up a few times. The V call is TRBV7-6, the J call TRBJ2-5; no clear D. The ends were cut back, 6 bases at V and 2 bases at J, with 10 bases in the middle. The germline V gene encodes CDR1 SGHVS and CDR2 FNYEAQ. This CDR3 region has 13 residues. DNA of the CDR3: TGTGCCAGCAGTTTAAGGTTGCAAGAGACCCAGTACTTC. The encoded protein is CASSLRLQETQYF.

CDR3 coding DNA: TGCGCCAGCAGCTTGGCCACAGGGGTTAATTCACCCCTCCACTTT. Its protein product is CASSLATGVNSPLHF. The chain uses TRBV5-1 and TRBJ1-6, with 7 bases aligning to TRBD1. The V gene end was trimmed by 0 bases and the J gene end by 6 bases; junction bases not matched to a gene: 3. The germline CDR1 and CDR2 sequences are SGHRS and YFSETQ. The CDR3 spans 15 residues.

This rearrangement joins TRBV12-3 or TRBV12-4 to TRBJ1-2, with 10 bases aligning to TRBD1. The CDR3 length is 16 residues. V gave up 6 bases and J gave up 1 base; unmatched junction bases: 8. The CDR3 is CASSPGTGVFNYGYTF. The CDR3 DNA is TGTGCCAGCAGCCCTGGGACAGGGGTTTTTAACTATGGCTACACCTTC.

This clonotype was seen only a few times. The rearrangement uses TRBV11-2 and TRBJ2-2, with no clear D. The CDR3 has 13 amino acids. V shed 2 bases and J shed 7 bases, with 8 bases lying between them. The germline CDR1 and CDR2 sequences are SGHAT and FQNNGV. The CDR3 spells CASSLYEDGELFF. The CDR3 nucleotides read TGTGCCAGCAGCTTATATGAAGACGGGGAGCTGTTTTTT.

The rearrangement uses TRBV6-1 and TRBJ2-7; the D gene could be TRBD1 or TRBD2 (5 bases each). The germline V gene has CDR1 MNHNS and CDR2 SASEGT. V was clipped by 4 bases and J by 1 base, with 17 bases between them. The CDR3 has 16 residues. The CDR3 region has the DNA TGTGCCAGCAGTGTTGAGGGGACCTATATTTCCTACGAGCAGTACTTC. It is translated as CASSVEGTYISYEQYF.

This clonotype was found a few times. The V gene is TRBV11-1, the J gene TRBJ2-7; D is unclear. CDR1 is SGHAT, CDR2 FQDESV, per germline (reference sequence). V was pared by 1 base and J by 2 bases, with 12 bases between. The CDR3 totals 15 residues. The CDR3, as DNA: TGTGCCAGCAGCTTAGGCCCCGGCAGCGCCTACGAGCAGTACTTC. Its protein product is CASSLGPGSAYEQYF.

This clonotype was recorded a few times. The gene calls are TRBV5-1 and TRBJ1-2; 8 bases line up with TRBD1. V was clipped by 0 bases and J by 2 bases; unmatched bases: 3. Germline CDR1 SGHRS, CDR2 YFSETQ. This CDR3 has 15 amino acids. The CDR3 nucleotides are TGCGCCAGCAGCTTGGCGCAGGGGGCGAACTATGGCTACACCTTC. This codes for CASSLAQGANYGYTF.

This clonotype was observed a handful of times. The rearrangement uses TRBV6-1 and TRBJ2-5; TRBD1 is a possible D gene (6 bases). The CDR3 extends over 14 amino acids. Trimming removed 6 bases from V and 1 base from J, with 12 bases in between. CDR1 is MNHNS and CDR2 is SASEGT in the germline V gene. The chain's CDR3 is CASSHYRAQETQYF. In nucleotides, the CDR3 is TGTGCCAGCAGCCATTACAGGGCCCAAGAGACCCAGTACTTC.

This clonotype appeared a few times. The CDR3: CSARNPTSGGYNEQFF. Written as DNA, the CDR3 is TGCAGTGCTAGAAATCCTACTAGCGGGGGGTACAATGAGCAGTTCTTC. The chain links TRBV20-1 to TRBJ2-1; 12 bases match TRBD2. CDR3 length equals 16 residues. V lost 2 bases to trimming and J lost 4 bases; unmatched junction nucleotides: 6. Germline CDR1 reads DFQATT; CDR2 reads SNEGSKA (reference sequence).

This clonotype was found many times. The rearrangement uses TRBV7-9 and TRBJ2-1; TRBD2 might be the D (6 bases). Trimming removed 6 bases at V and 5 bases at J, with 14 bases between. Germline-derived CDR1 and CDR2 are SEHNR and FQNEAQ (reference sequence). The CDR3 contains 14 residues. CDR3 amino acids: CASRSGTHNNEQFF. CDR3 nucleotide sequence: TGTGCCAGCAGGTCCGGGACTCATAACAATGAGCAGTTCTTC.

This clonotype was picked up many times. This rearrangement joins TRBV5-1 to TRBJ1-1; no firm D call. The V gene's germline CDR1 is SGHRS and CDR2 YFSETQ. This CDR3 contains 14 residues. Trimming pared 0 bases from V and 5 bases from J, leaving 11 bases between. In DNA form, the CDR3 reads TGCGCCAGCAGCTTGGTGTGGACGGGAACTGAAGCTTTCTTT. It specifies CASSLVWTGTEAFF.

This chain links TRBV20-1 with TRBJ2-1, with D perhaps TRBD2 (5 bases). Germline CDR1 and CDR2: DFQATT and SNEGSKA (reference sequence). The CDR3 extends over 15 amino acids. V lost 6 bases and J lost 5, with 20 bases in between. The CDR3 region has the DNA TGCAGTGCCCTGGGAGCCGGGCAAGGTAACAATGAGCAGTTCTTC. This sequence encodes CSALGAGQGNNEQFF.

The rearrangement uses TRBV7-9 and TRBJ2-3; D is perhaps TRBD2 (5 bases). The CDR3 has 16 amino acids. Germline V gene lookup returns CDR1 SEHNR and CDR2 FQNEAQ (reference sequence). V was shortened by 4 bases and J by 2 bases, with 16 bases between the two germline ends. The DNA for the CDR3 is TGTGCCAGCAGCTCCGTACGGGGATGGAACACAGATACGCAGTATTTT. As protein: CASSSVRGWNTDTQYF.

This clonotype has only a few counts. The chain recombines TRBV6-2 or TRBV6-3 with TRBJ2-1; 8 bases line up with TRBD2. This CDR3 comprises 15 residues. Trimming cost V 5 bases and J 5 bases; bases outside gene matches: 8. The germline gives CDR1 MNHEY, CDR2 SVGEGT. The CDR3 coding sequence is TGTGCCAGCAGTCCAGAGGGTAGCGGGAACAATGAGCAGTTCTTC. Translation gives CASSPEGSGNNEQFF.

This chain connects TRBV2 to TRBJ2-1, with a weak D call TRBD2 (6 bases). From germline, CDR1 is SNHLY and CDR2 FYNNEI. The CDR3 has 14 amino acids. Trimming removed 6 bases from V and 8 bases from J, with 17 bases in between. CDR3 amino acids: CASSSNGGIYEQFF. DNA of the CDR3: TGTGCCAGCAGCTCGAACGGGGGTATCTATGAGCAGTTCTTC.

The table lists this clonotype with many counts. V usage is TRBV12-3 or TRBV12-4 and J usage is TRBJ2-7; 8 bases fit TRBD1. The CDR3 runs 12 residues. V lost 5 bases to trimming and J lost 5 bases; unmatched junction nucleotides: 2. DNA of the CDR3: TGTGCCAGCAGTCAGGGGGCCCACGAGCAGTACTTC. This codes for CASSQGAHEQYF.

The rearrangement uses TRBV28 and TRBJ2-7; TRBD1 matches 7 bases. The ends lost 6 bases at V and 5 bases at J; junction bases unmatched: 22. The CDR3 loop spans 18 amino acids. Germline V gives CDR1 MDHEN, CDR2 SYDVKM. CDR3 loop: CASSLPTGVVQRSNEQYF. DNA of the CDR3: TGTGCCAGCAGCCTTCCTACAGGGGTCGTTCAGCGTTCAAACGAGCAGTACTTC.

This clonotype was observed many times. The gene calls are TRBV6-2 or TRBV6-3 and TRBJ2-7; 8 bases are a match to TRBD2. Per germline, CDR1 MNHEY and CDR2 SVGEGT. The CDR3 has 16 residues. The V and J ends lost 6 bases and 1 base, in that order; junction bases with no gene match: 11. The CDR3 nucleotides are TGTGCCAGCAGGAAGGAAGCGGGAGAGTTTTCCTACGAGCAGTACTTC. As protein: CASRKEAGEFSYEQYF.

The chain has TRBV10-3 and TRBJ2-7; D is unresolved. Trimming removed 4 bases at V and 0 bases at J, with 7 bases between. CDR1 ENHRY and CDR2 SYGVKD come from the germline V gene. The CDR3 contains 13 residues. The CDR3 protein is CAISGVSSYEQYF. The CDR3 DNA is TGTGCCATCAGTGGTGTGAGCTCCTACGAGCAGTACTTC.